A selection of T cell receptor beta chains follows, all from one sample in a study. TCRdb reprocessed the RT-PCR reads with MiXCR, giving one entry per CDR3 protein. The sample has about 700,000 distinct CDR3 sequences, 14% seen once. The sequencing sample was made of memory CD4+ T cells from blood. The receptors were gathered from a female donor in good health, serving as a healthy control. CDR3s include the opening cysteine and the closing phenylalanine or tryptophan. D genes are given only for firm matches. Clone size is not always given. Where it is, it says once, few, many or a class for expanded clones.

J gene,D gene,CDR3 length,clone size,V gene,CDR3 DNA,CDR3 protein
TRBJ2-5,.,12,few,TRBV20-1,TGCAGTGCCAAACGGGCCGGCGAGACCCAGTACTTC,CSAKRAGETQYF
TRBJ2-3,.,15,many,TRBV6-2/TRBV6-3,TGTGCCAGCAGTTACTCGTCGTTGAGCCGGGATACGCAGTATTTT,CASSYSSLSRDTQYF
TRBJ2-3,TRBD2,14,many,TRBV20-1,TGCAGTGCTAGAGGGGGACTAGCGGGAGAGACGCAGTATTTT,CSARGGLAGETQYF
TRBJ2-3,.,13,.,TRBV3-1,TGTGCCAGCAGCCACCTTGATGGGGATACGCAGTATTTT,CASSHLDGDTQYF
TRBJ2-5,.,14,.,TRBV28,TGTGCCACCGCGACAGATGGGCCTATAGGGACCCAGTACTTC,CATATDGPIGTQYF
TRBJ1-6,.,17,.,TRBV20-1,TGCAGTGCTAGAGATACGCAAGGGGGGTTCGCGGGTTCACCCCTCCACTTT,CSARDTQGGFAGSPLHF
TRBJ2-1,.,14,few,TRBV9,TGTGCCAGCAGCCCATCGGGGAGTTCAAGTGAGCAGTTCTTC,CASSPSGSSSEQFF
TRBJ2-1,.,13,few,TRBV6-1,TGTGCCAGCAGTCCTCCGGGCCCGAATGAGCAGTTCTTC,CASSPPGPNEQFF
TRBJ1-5,TRBD1,16,few,TRBV6-2/TRBV6-3,TGTGCCAGCAGTCCCTCGGGGAGGGGGCATGATCAGCCCCAGCATTTT,CASSPSGRGHDQPQHF
TRBJ2-2,.,15,few,TRBV5-1,TGCGCCAGCAGCGTGCAGGGGAGCGGCACCGGGGAGCTGTTTTTT,CASSVQGSGTGELFF
TRBJ2-5,.,15,.,TRBV20-1,TGCAGTGCCCAGCACCGAGGGGGGGATCAAGAGACCCAGTACTTC,CSAQHRGGDQETQYF
TRBJ2-5,.,11,.,TRBV28,TGTGCCAGCAGTAAGATGCAGACCCAGTACTTC,CASSKMQTQYF
TRBJ2-7,.,15,many,TRBV5-5,TGTGCCAGCAGCTTGGACGGGAGTATCTCCTACGAGCAGTACTTC,CASSLDGSISYEQYF
TRBJ2-1,.,13,.,TRBV7-2,TGTGCCAGCAGCTTAGACTTTAACAATGAGCAGTTCTTC,CASSLDFNNEQFF
TRBJ2-7,.,11,many,TRBV6-5,TGTGCCAGCAAAGGGGTTTACGAGCAGTACTTC,CASKGVYEQYF
TRBJ1-2,.,16,once,TRBV5-4,TGTGCCAGCAGCCCCGCTACCGGGACGTACAACTATGGCTACACCTTC,CASSPATGTYNYGYTF
TRBJ2-5,TRBD2,19,few,TRBV6-1,TGTGCCAGCACCACTCAAGCATCGCTCAATAGCGGGAGAGCAGAGACCCAGTACTTC,CASTTQASLNSGRAETQYF
TRBJ2-1,TRBD2,15,few,TRBV28,TGTGCCAGCAGTTTTGCGGGGAGGGCCTACAATGAGCAGTTCTTC,CASSFAGRAYNEQFF
TRBJ2-7,.,11,few,TRBV12-3/TRBV12-4,TGTGCCAGCAGTCAGCGGTTGGCGCAGTACTTC,CASSQRLAQYF
TRBJ1-6,.,14,many,TRBV5-1,TGCGCCAGCAGCGGAAGCTCCTATAATTCACCCCTCCACTTT,CASSGSSYNSPLHF
TRBJ1-6,.,14,.,TRBV9,TGTTCCAGCAGCGTAGGGCAGCCGAATTCACCCCTCCACTTT,CSSSVGQPNSPLHF
TRBJ2-1,TRBD1,15,.,TRBV30,TGTGCCTGGAGTGTTACGACAGGGGGCTACAATGAGCAGTTCTTC,CAWSVTTGGYNEQFF
TRBJ1-1,.,15,once,TRBV7-9,TGTGCCAGCAGCCAAGGTGGGGGCTTCGACACTGAAGCTTTCTTT,CASSQGGGFDTEAFF
TRBJ2-1,.,14,.,TRBV5-8,TGTGCCAGCAGTAGGGGGGACACTTACAATGAGCAGTTCTTC,CASSRGDTYNEQFF
TRBJ2-5,.,14,.,TRBV7-9,TGTGCCACCTCTGGGACGGGGAGCACAGAGACCCAGTACTTC,CATSGTGSTETQYF
TRBJ2-1,.,13,once,TRBV30,TGTGCCTGGTCTAGCAGCTCGGAGAATGAGCAGTTCTTC,CAWSSSSENEQFF
TRBJ1-2,.,12,few,TRBV29-1,TGCAGCGCGGGTAATCGCCAGGGGGGCTACACCTTC,CSAGNRQGGYTF
TRBJ1-1,.,14,few,TRBV20-1,TGCAGTGCTAGAGAAGGGAGTCAGGGCACTGAAGCTTTCTTT,CSAREGSQGTEAFF